This entry features one T cell receptor (beta chain) sequence. The data are from a study of cytomegalovirus exposure and HLA in healthy donors. The primer mix had 60 Vbeta and 13 Jbeta primers. Some clones are missing from TCRdb's copy, which holds only in-frame ones; the method was immunoSEQ multiplex PCR. The data show under 200,000 clones, roughly 75% seen once. The CDR3 consists of 15 residues. Looked up from germline, CDR1 is GTSNPN and CDR2 is SVGIG (reference sequence). Germline trimming cut 2 bases from V and 0 bases from J; bases unmatched to any gene: 7. This chain connects TRBV30 to TRBJ2-7, with 7 bases lining up with TRBD1. Material for sequencing was PBMCs. This TCR derives from a man aged 40-55 years in good health and CMV-seronegative. In DNA form, the CDR3 reads TGTGCCTGGAGTTATTCGACAGGGAGCTCCTACGAGCAGTACTTC. This encodes CAWSYSTGSSYEQYF.